This T cell receptor (beta chain) was found in a study of neurological immune-mediated disorders. Overall study findings and caveats: Multiple sclerosis patients had less TCR clonal expansion than even healthy controls, unlike HTLV-1-associated myelopathy.

One entry per CDR3 protein results from TCRdb running MiXCR on the 5' RACE reads. Here the sample spans tens of thousands of distinct CDR3 sequences, under 9.5% being singletons. CDR1 is SEHNR and CDR2 is FQNEAQ in the germline V gene (reference sequence). V was clipped by 0 bases and J by 5 bases, with 12 bases between them. The CDR3 spans 15 residues. This clonotype was recorded at least ten times. Its target is unknown. Sequencing was performed on PBMCs. This TCR was recovered from a woman aged 40-49 years in good health. This chain connects TRBV7-9 to TRBJ2-3; weak D call: TRBD2 (6 bases). The CDR3 reads CASSLAGPRGDTQYF. The CDR3 DNA sequence: TGTGCCAGCAGCTTAGCGGGGCCGCGGGGAGATACGCAGTATTTT.